This entry lists 9 T cell receptor beta chains sequenced from one sample in a study of a mutant IDH1 vaccine in newly diagnosed glioma listed by TCRdb under 2021. The antigens these receptors bind are not known. The receptor library was made with the immunoSEQ multiplex PCR assay. The table was pulled from immuneACCESS by TCRdb, which kept in-frame rearrangements only. Such tables lose some clones; where checked, under half of the loss comes from unresolved V genes, and the rest has no known cause. Here the sample has around 60,000 clones; roughly 76% occur a single time. The ten largest clones capture roughly 5.2% of the sample. Explained via the paper, the time point label denotes: week 35, safety follow-up. Each vaccine dose, consisting of 300 ug of a 20-mer mutant IDH1 peptide in Montanide, was administered subcutaneously with topical imiquimod. The material sequenced was PBMCs, taken from a glioma patient whose treatment included an IDH1 peptide vaccine. The receptors stem from a man aged 35 to 55 with glioma.

This chain connects TRBV19 to TRBJ2-4; 12 positions agree with TRBD1. CDR3 length: 14 residues. The trim removed 9 bases at V and 0 bases at J, leaving 0 bases unmatched. Germline V gene lookup returns CDR1 LNHDA and CDR2 SQIVND (reference sequence). CDR3 nucleotide sequence: TGTGCCAGGGGACAGGGGGCAGCCAAAAACATTCAGTACTTC. Protein product: CARGQGAAKNIQYF.

The chain links TRBV5-1 to TRBJ1-2; D unclear. CDR1 is SGHRS, CDR2 YFSETQ, per germline. Between the trimmed V and J ends, which lost 5 bases and 5 bases, there was a span of 16 bases. The CDR3 has 14 residues. CDR3 sequence: CASRPTTTAYGYTF. The CDR3 nucleotides read TGCGCCAGCAGGCCTACGACAACAGCGTATGGCTACACCTTC.

The rearrangement joins TRBV28 to TRBJ1-4; TRBD1 might be the D (5 bases). CDR1 and CDR2 (germline): MDHEN, SYDVKM. CDR3 size: 16 residues. The V and J ends lost 4 bases and 6 bases respectively, with 18 bases between them. The CDR3 bases are TGTGCCAGCAGTTCTCCCAGAGGGACGGGGGATGAAAAACTGTTTTTT. It is translated as CASSSPRGTGDEKLFF.

This clone showed up just a few times. The chain combines TRBV5-6 with TRBJ1-3, with TRBD1 matching over 7 bases. Germline V CDR1 and CDR2: SGHDT, YYEEEE. The CDR3 loop spans 15 amino acids. Trimming at V came to 4 bases and at J to 2 bases, leaving 6 bases not matched to a gene. The CDR3 DNA reads as TGTGCCAGCAGCCGTCTTCAGGGGGCTGGAAACACCATATATTTT. Amino acids: CASSRLQGAGNTIYF.

In DNA, the CDR3 is TGCAGCGTTGAAGGGACACCAGTCACATCCACAGATACGCAGTATTTT. Protein sequence: CSVEGTPVTSTDTQYF. The V gene is TRBV29-1, the J gene TRBJ2-3; a possible D gene is TRBD1 (5 bases). CDR1 and CDR2 from the germline V gene are SQVTM and ANQGSEA. Between the trimmed V and J ends, which lost 1 base and 2 bases, there was a span of 16 bases. CDR3 length: 16 residues.

J is TRBJ2-3 and V is TRBV10-3, with TRBD2 as a possible D gene (6 bases). The CDR3 contains 15 residues. Trimming took off 2 bases at V and 0 bases at J, with 9 bases between the two ends. Germline CDR1 is ENHRY and CDR2 is SYGVKD. In DNA, the CDR3 is TGTGCCATCAGTGAGGGTGGGACTAGCACAGATACGCAGTATTTT. Translated, it gives CAISEGGTSTDTQYF.

V and J are TRBV6-5 and TRBJ1-5; no firm D call. CDR1 is MNHEY, CDR2 SVGAGI, per germline. The CDR3 has 16 amino acids. V lost 0 bases to trimming and J lost 1 base, with 10 bases between them. The CDR3 DNA reads TGTGCCAGCAGTTACTCACTCCCGGCGAGCAATCAGCCCCAGCATTTT. It is translated as CASSYSLPASNQPQHF.

The genes are TRBV30 and TRBJ1-1; no clear D. The CDR3 is made up of 11 amino acids. Trimming stripped 4 bases from V and 10 bases from J, with 13 bases between. The germline V gene encodes CDR1 GTSNPN and CDR2 SVGIG (reference sequence). CDR3 amino acids: CAWTPIRGAFF. CDR3 coding DNA: TGTGCCTGGACTCCCATTCGAGGAGCTTTCTTT.

The rearrangement uses TRBV4-1 and TRBJ1-1, with 7 bases identical to TRBD1. This CDR3 is built from 14 residues. Germline trimming cut 4 bases from V and 11 bases from J; bases unmatched to any gene: 13. CDR1 and CDR2 (germline): MGHRA, YSYEKL. CDR3 coding DNA: TGCGCCAGCAGCCCTATAACAGGGGATCAAGAGGCTTTCTTT. Protein: CASSPITGDQEAFF.